This T cell receptor beta chain was sequenced during a study of identical twins (dated by TCRdb to 2016 to 2017). Regarding the research as a whole: The study deep-sequenced TCR alpha and beta repertoires from monozygotic twins, unrelated adults of various ages and cord blood to test whether fetal clonotypes persist. Replicate twin experiments were performed at different times using different library preparation protocols to rule out contamination.

Libraries were built with 5' RACE. The sequencer listed for this sample is Illumina HiSeq 2000. A universal primer binding site was added through template switching, and the final cDNA carried a unique molecular identifier so that TCR cDNA molecules could be counted accurately. First-strand cDNA for TCR alpha and beta chains was synthesized from specific primers in the conserved constant-segment region. To control for contamination, every cDNA library carried two barcodes: a SMART-Mk sample barcode plus Illumina barcodes. TruSeq adapter sequences and Illumina sample barcodes were added in two successive PCR steps. TCR alpha and beta cDNA libraries were sequenced on the Illumina HiSeq platform with custom primers. On the study's bioinformatics: Unique molecular identifiers were extracted from raw reads with MiGEC, and CDR3 positions were determined with MiXCR. Recombination models were inferred per individual with the repgenHMM and IGoR tools using an EM algorithm. Shared clonotype analysis was performed with the tcR package in R, normalizing sharing by the product of cloneset sizes. Out-of-frame nonproductive sequences were analyzed to study raw recombination free of thymic and clonal selection effects. TCRdb ran its own pipeline on the public reads, namely fastp trimming at Q25 and MiXCR clone calling, and kept in-frame beta chains. Every distinct CDR3 protein forms one entry, paired with its most common genes and DNA. For this entry, the V and J calls and clone size follow TCRdb and not the study's own pipeline. For this sample there are roughly 630,000 distinct CDR3 sequences; 7.1% appear just once. The ten top clones hold approximately 1.5% of the sample.

Only healthy Caucasian donors were included. Three pairs of female monozygotic twins, all aged about 18 to 29 years, made up the twin cohort. Peripheral blood mononuclear cells were used as the source from which RNA for TCR libraries was isolated. This clonotype was recorded many times. There is no known antigen for this receptor. No base-level quality is on record; no much larger clone is a single base apart. The investigation overall reported the following: In monozygotic twins, out-of-frame TCR alpha sharing was systematically underestimated by recombination models, although the models agreed with sharing between unrelated individuals. Compared with coincidental sharing between unrelated individuals, out-of-frame TCR alpha sequences shared between twins had an excess of sequences with low generation probability. Fewer insertions were carried by abundant cord blood beta clonotypes, a similar but weaker trend appeared in young adult naive repertoires, and no such trend appeared in memory repertoires. A weaker excess of twin sharing was found in beta out-of-frame sequences because the signal-to-noise ratio was lowered by fewer shared sequences. Zero-insertion analyses could be partly confounded by invariant T cells such as MAIT and iNKT, though diverse VJ usage argued against such confounding for most clonotypes. Because the same donors could not be followed over many years, the conclusions relied on cross-sectional statistical analysis.

From the cysteine through the phenylalanine, the CDR3 covers 13 amino acids. Only the CDR3 DNA stays, 39 bases, in frame from base 1. The V and J ends are trimmed by 0 bases and 9 bases, leaving 12 bases between them. These records were also assigned to another study, of yellow fever vaccine responses in identical twins. As described in the second report: The T cell response to vaccination in identical twins was reported by the authors to appear partly convergent and partly personalized. In identical twins, the study followed T cell clones that responded to the vaccine with precision.

The sequence links TRBV12-3 or TRBV12-4 to TRBJ2-7; no D gene is confidently identified. What was sequenced was PBMCs. This clonotype was sampled from a woman aged 18-30 years in good health. The CDR3 region reads CASSLASQDGQYF. The nucleotide sequence reads TGTGCCAGCAGTTTAGCAAGTCAAGACGGGCAGTACTTC.